A single sample is the source of the 13 T cell receptor beta chains below, sequenced in a study of glioma-infiltrating T cells after dendritic cell vaccination. Clones were read by immunoSEQ multiplex PCR, and TCRdb kept only the in-frame ones, dropping some. The sample holds 65,000 to 80,000 clones, 80% to 90% seen once. This sample's time point: after dendritic cell vaccination, including at tumor progression/relapse. Here the sequenced sample was blood, taken after dendritic cell vaccination. Receptors were obtained from a human donor with glioblastoma.

The chain combines TRBV7-9 with TRBJ2-1; 12 bases are a match to TRBD2. The J segment lost 3 bases and the V segment lost 6 bases, leaving 15 bases of the junction unmatched. Per germline, CDR1 SEHNR and CDR2 FQNEAQ (reference sequence). This CDR3 contains 19 residues. CDR3 nucleotide sequence: TGTGCCAGCAGTAGGGCTAGCGGGGGGGCCATTAAAGTCTACAATGAGCAGTTCTTC. This sequence encodes CASSRASGGAIKVYNEQFF.

This CDR3 reads CASSQDVQGNTEAFF. DNA of the CDR3: TGCGCCAGCAGCCAAGATGTACAGGGGAACACTGAAGCTTTCTTT. The J gene is TRBJ1-1, the V gene TRBV4-3; TRBD1 might be the D (6 bases). Germline CDR1 reads LGHNA; CDR2 reads YSLEER. This CDR3 has 15 residues. V was trimmed by 0 bases and J by 1 base, leaving 9 bases between them.

The chain employs TRBV5-4 and TRBJ2-5; D is undetermined. The CDR3 sequence is 13 residues long. Trimming removed 4 bases from V and 9 bases from J, with 16 bases in between. The germline V gene encodes CDR1 SGHNT and CDR2 YYREEE (reference sequence). CDR3 in amino acids: CASSTDGVGPQYF. The DNA of the CDR3 is TGTGCCAGCAGCACCGACGGAGTGGGTCCCCAGTACTTC.

This clone was seen a few times. This sequence joins TRBV4-2 and TRBJ2-7; 7 nucleotides agree with TRBD2. The CDR3 has 14 residues. Germline assignment: CDR1 LGHNA and CDR2 YNFKEQ. The V gene end was trimmed by 1 base and the J gene end by 3 bases; junction bases not matched to a gene: 3. This chain's CDR3 is CASSQGTSSYEQYF. CDR3 in DNA: TGTGCCAGCAGCCAAGGGACTAGTAGCTACGAGCAGTACTTC.

CDR3 DNA: TGTGCCAGCACCGTGACAGGGGCAGGTCGGGAGACCCAGTACTTC. Its translation: CASTVTGAGRETQYF. The chain uses TRBV6-5 and TRBJ2-5, with TRBD1 matching over 8 bases. There are 15 residues in the CDR3. Germline CDR1 reads MNHEY; CDR2 reads SVGAGI. Losses at the gene ends were 7 bases for V and 5 bases for J; bases not matched to a gene: 12.

The chain uses TRBV10-3 and TRBJ2-2; a possible D gene is TRBD2 (5 bases). The CDR3 covers 14 residues. Looked up from germline, CDR1 is ENHRY and CDR2 is SYGVKD. V was clipped by 0 bases and J by 6 bases, with 8 bases between them. CDR3 coding DNA: TGTGCCATCAGTGAGTCTCGGGGTGCCGGGGAGCTGTTTTTT. This gives the protein CAISESRGAGELFF.

The chain couples TRBV20-1 to TRBJ2-3, with D unresolved. V was shortened by 5 bases and J by 6 bases, with 9 bases between the two germline ends. The V gene's germline CDR1 is DFQATT and CDR2 SNEGSKA (reference sequence). CDR3 size: 11 residues. The CDR3: CSAFRADTQYF. DNA of the CDR3: TGCAGTGCTTTCCGCGCGGATACGCAGTATTTT.

The J gene is TRBJ2-1, the V gene TRBV7-8; perhaps TRBD1 as D (5 bases). Germline V gene lookup returns CDR1 SGHVS and CDR2 FQNEAQ. The CDR3 sequence is 14 residues long. V gave up 0 bases and J gave up 13 bases, with 16 bases separating them. The CDR3 reads CASSLASRAAIQFF. CDR3 bases: TGTGCCAGCAGCTTAGCGAGCAGGGCAGCTATTCAGTTCTTC.

This chain uses TRBV11-2 with TRBJ2-5, with 11 bases lining up with TRBD2. Germline CDR1 reads SGHAT; CDR2 reads FQNNGV. This CDR3 is built from 15 residues. V trimming: 3 bases; J trimming: 3 bases; junction bases outside the gene matches: 3. The CDR3 loop reads CASSLNSGGEETQYF. The DNA of the CDR3 is TGTGCCAGCAGCTTGAATAGCGGGGGGGAAGAGACCCAGTACTTC.

The chain uses TRBV6-1 and TRBJ1-3; no clear D. Germline assignment: CDR1 MNHNS and CDR2 SASEGT. The V end lost 8 bases, the J end lost 0 bases, and 8 bases lay between the germline ends. The CDR3 has 13 amino acids. CDR3: CASDSRSGNTIYF. The CDR3, as DNA: TGTGCCAGCGACTCCCGCTCTGGAAACACCATATATTTT.

The V call is TRBV14, the J call TRBJ2-7; TRBD1 agrees at 7 bases. J lost 9 bases, V lost 1 base, and 15 bases had no gene match. The CDR3 has 16 amino acids. CDR1 and CDR2 (germline): SGHDN, FVKESK. The CDR3 coding sequence is TGTGCCAGCAGCCAAGGTTCCCGCAGGGGGTTTTTGGGGCAGTACTTC. This translates into CASSQGSRRGFLGQYF.

This clone has a handful of counts. The chain links TRBV2 to TRBJ2-7; TRBD1 is a possible D gene (6 bases). This CDR3 spans 14 amino acids. The V end lost 4 bases, the J end lost 0 bases, and 10 bases lay between the germline ends. Germline V gives CDR1 SNHLY, CDR2 FYNNEI. The CDR3 here is CASSARGHSYEQYF. The CDR3 DNA is TGTGCCAGCAGTGCCAGGGGCCACTCCTACGAGCAGTACTTC.

The chain uses TRBV29-1 and TRBJ2-5; 16 bases are a match to TRBD2. CDR3 length: 15 amino acids. The ends lost 7 bases at V and 5 bases at J; junction bases unmatched: 7. CDR1 and CDR2 from the germline V gene are SQVTM and ANQGSEA. In nucleotides, the CDR3 is TGCAGCGGGGGACTAGCGGGGGGGCGGCTGGAGACCCAGTACTTC. This encodes CSGGLAGGRLETQYF.